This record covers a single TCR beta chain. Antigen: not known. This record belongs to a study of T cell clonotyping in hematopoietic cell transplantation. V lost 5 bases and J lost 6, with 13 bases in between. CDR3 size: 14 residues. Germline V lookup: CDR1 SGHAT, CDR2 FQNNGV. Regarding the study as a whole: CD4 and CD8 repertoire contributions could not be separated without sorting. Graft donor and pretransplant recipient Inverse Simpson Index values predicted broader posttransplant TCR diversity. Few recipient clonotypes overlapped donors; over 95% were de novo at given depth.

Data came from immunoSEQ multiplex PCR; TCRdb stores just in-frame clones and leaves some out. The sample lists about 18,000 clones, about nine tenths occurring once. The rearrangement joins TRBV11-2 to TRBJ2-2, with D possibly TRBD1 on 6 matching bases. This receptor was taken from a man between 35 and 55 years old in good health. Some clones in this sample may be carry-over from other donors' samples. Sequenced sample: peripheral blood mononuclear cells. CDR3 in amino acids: CASSVRAGAGELFF. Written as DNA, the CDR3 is TGTGCCAGCAGCGTCCGGGCAGGGGCCGGGGAGCTGTTTTTT. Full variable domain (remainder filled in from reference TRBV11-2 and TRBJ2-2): EAGVAQSPRYKIIEKRQSVAFWCNPISGHATLYWYQQILGQGPKLLIQFQNNGVVDDSQLPKDRFSAERLKGVDSTLKIQPAKLEDSAVYLCASSVRAGAGELFFGEGSRLTVL.